This T cell receptor beta chain is from a study of T-cell memory formation after mild COVID-19. Study observations and caveats: Those CD4+ clones that contracted were mainly in CM and EM (CD8+ ones in EMRA).

CDR3 size: 16 residues. Per the germline V gene, CDR1 is LNHNV and CDR2 is YYDKDF (reference sequence). The table lists this clonotype with a few counts. The antigen remains undetermined. TCRdb reprocessed the 5' RACE reads via MiXCR and lists one record per CDR3 protein. The sample lists about 340,000 distinct CDR3 sequences, 21% occurring once. The clonotype comes from an adult woman who had mild COVID-19 (a few samples of this study predate the infection). Cell type and time point are not known. This sequence joins TRBV15 and TRBJ2-3, with 7 bases lining up with TRBD1. The end of the DNA fits TRBJ1-5 better, so the J call may be wrong. Sequenced: PBMCs or a T cell subset sorted from them (not recorded which). CDR3 amino acids: CATSVGTGVSWGTQHF. CDR3 sequence (DNA): TGTGCCACCAGCGTCGGCACAGGGGTTAGTTGGGGTACGCAGCATTTT.